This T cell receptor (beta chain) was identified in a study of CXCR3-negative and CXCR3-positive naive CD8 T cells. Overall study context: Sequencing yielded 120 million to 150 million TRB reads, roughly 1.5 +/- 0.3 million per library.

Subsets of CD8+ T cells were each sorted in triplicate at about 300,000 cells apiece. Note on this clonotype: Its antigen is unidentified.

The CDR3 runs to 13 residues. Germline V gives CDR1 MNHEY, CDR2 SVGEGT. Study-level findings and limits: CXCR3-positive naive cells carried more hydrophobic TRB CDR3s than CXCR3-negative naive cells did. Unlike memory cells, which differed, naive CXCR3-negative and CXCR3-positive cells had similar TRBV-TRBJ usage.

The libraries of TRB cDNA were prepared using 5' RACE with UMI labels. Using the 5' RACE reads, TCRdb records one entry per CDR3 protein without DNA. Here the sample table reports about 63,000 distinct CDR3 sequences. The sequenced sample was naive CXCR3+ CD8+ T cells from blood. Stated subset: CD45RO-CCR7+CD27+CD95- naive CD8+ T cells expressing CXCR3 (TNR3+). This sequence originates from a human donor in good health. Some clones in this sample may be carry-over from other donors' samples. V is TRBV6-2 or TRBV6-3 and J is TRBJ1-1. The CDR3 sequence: CASRKALDGGAFF.